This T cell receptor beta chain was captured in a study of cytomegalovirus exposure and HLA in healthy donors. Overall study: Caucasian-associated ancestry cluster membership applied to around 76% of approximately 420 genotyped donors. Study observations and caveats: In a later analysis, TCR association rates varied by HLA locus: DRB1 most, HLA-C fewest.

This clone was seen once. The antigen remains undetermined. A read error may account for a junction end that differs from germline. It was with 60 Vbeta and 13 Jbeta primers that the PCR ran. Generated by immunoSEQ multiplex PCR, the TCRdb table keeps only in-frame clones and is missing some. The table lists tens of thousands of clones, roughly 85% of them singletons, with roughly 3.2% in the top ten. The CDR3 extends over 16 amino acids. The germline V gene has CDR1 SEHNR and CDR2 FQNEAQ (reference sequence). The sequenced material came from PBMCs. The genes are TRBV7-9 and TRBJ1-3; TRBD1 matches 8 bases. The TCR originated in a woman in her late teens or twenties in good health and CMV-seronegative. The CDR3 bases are TGTTCCAGCAGCTTTACACCGGGACAGGCTGGAAACACCATATATTTT. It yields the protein CSSSFTPGQAGNTIYF.